This T cell receptor (beta chain) is from a study of T-cell memory formation after mild COVID-19. Looking at the study overall: There were largely donor-specific TCR clusters. Broader study findings: Proof of SARS-CoV-2 specificity was absent for the second-wave clones that crested on day 37. Chiefly within CM and EM were the contracting CD4+ clones; CD8+ ones were within EMRA.

Using its own MiXCR run on the 5' RACE reads, TCRdb lists one record per CDR3 protein. The sample has roughly 580,000 distinct CDR3 sequences; over 15% are singletons. Note on this clonotype: The antigen remains unidentified.

V shed 5 bases and J shed 6 bases, with 14 bases lying between them. CDR1 and CDR2 from the germline V gene are SGHTA and FQGNSA. The CDR3 is 14 residues long. Sequenced input: PBMCs or a T cell subset sorted from them (not recorded which). J is TRBJ1-5 and V is TRBV7-2; maybe TRBD1 (6 bases). The sequence derives from an adult woman who had mild COVID-19 (a few samples of this study predate the infection). Cell type and time point are not known. The CDR3 is CASSPTTGFQPQHF. The CDR3 nucleotides are TGTGCCAGCAGCCCAACTACAGGGTTTCAGCCCCAGCATTTT.